This passage covers 15 T cell receptor beta chains from one sample sequenced in a study of CD8+CD57+ T cells in acquired aplastic anemia. CD8+CD57+ cell expansion had been shown by flow cytometry in patients chosen for sequencing. Template material for TCR beta VDJ and CDR3 profiling consisted of genomic DNA. Using its own MiXCR run on the reads, TCRdb lists one record per CDR3 protein. Seen here are 75,000 to 100,000 distinct CDR3 sequences, roughly two thirds observed once, and the top ten hold around three fifths. Sequencing was carried out using sorted CD4+, CD8+, or CD8+CD57+ T cells (not recorded which) from PBMCs. The receptor set was obtained from a human donor with aplastic anemia.

In this sample, this clonotype turned up many times. The genes are TRBV20-1 and TRBJ2-7; no firm D call. This CDR3 is 15 amino acids long. In germline, CDR1 is DFQATT, CDR2 SNEGSKA (reference sequence). Trimming pared 0 bases from V and 0 bases from J, leaving 12 bases between. The CDR3 nucleotides are TGCAGTGCTAGAGATTCAGGCGGTTTCTCCTACGAGCAGTACTTC. Its translation: CSARDSGGFSYEQYF.

The rearrangement uses TRBV19 and TRBJ1-5, with TRBD1 as a possible D gene (5 bases). This CDR3 is built from 15 residues. The germline V and J ends were trimmed by 4 bases and 6 bases, with 16 bases remaining between them. The germline gives CDR1 LNHDA, CDR2 SQIVND (reference sequence). The CDR3 DNA follows: TGTGCCAGTAGTACCCGGGACCCCAGGGCTCAGCCCCAGCATTTT. Translation gives CASSTRDPRAQPQHF. The variable domain in full, completed from reference TRBV19 and TRBJ1-5, reads DGGITQSPKYLFRKEGQNVTLSCEQNLNHDAMYWYRQDPGQGLRLIYYSQIVNDFQKGDIAEGYSVSREKKESFPLTVTSAQKNPTAFYLCASSTRDPRAQPQHFGDGTRLSIL.

The chain is built from TRBV19 and TRBJ1-5; possible D gene TRBD1, 5 bases. This CDR3 is built from 16 residues. Looked up from germline, CDR1 is LNHDA and CDR2 is SQIVND (reference sequence). Trimming left V 5 bases short and J 4 bases short, with 18 bases between. The CDR3 reads CASSRAGTAPNQPQHF. DNA of the CDR3: TGTGCCAGTAGTCGAGCCGGGACCGCCCCAAATCAGCCCCAGCATTTT.

The chain combines TRBV15 with TRBJ2-1; 8 nucleotides align to TRBD1. This CDR3 is 14 amino acids long. Germline V gene lookup returns CDR1 LNHNV and CDR2 YYDKDF (reference sequence). Trimming at V came to 0 bases and at J to 10 bases, leaving 5 bases not matched to a gene. As DNA, the CDR3 is TGTGCCACCAGCAGAGATCGGGACAGGTACGAGCAGTTCTTC. It yields the protein CATSRDRDRYEQFF.

This chain connects TRBV10-3 to TRBJ1-5; tentative D call: TRBD1 (6 bases). In germline, CDR1 is ENHRY, CDR2 SYGVKD. The CDR3 is 15 residues long. V gave up 6 bases and J gave up 7 bases, with 19 bases separating them. The CDR3 DNA is TGTGCCATCAGCGAACTACAGGGAGTGAGACAGCCCCAGCATTTT. Translation gives CAISELQGVRQPQHF.

This clonotype rates as medium-sized. V is TRBV7-9 and J is TRBJ2-7, with D perhaps matching TRBD1 (6 bases). Germline V CDR1 and CDR2: SEHNR, FQNEAQ (reference sequence). V shed 5 bases and J shed 0 bases, with 8 bases lying between them. The CDR3 covers 13 residues. This CDR3 reads CASSNRASYEQYF. CDR3 sequence (DNA): TGTGCCAGCAGCAACAGGGCCTCCTACGAGCAGTACTTC.

Concerning this clonotype itself: One junction end disagrees with the germline gene, perhaps due to a read error. The gene calls are TRBV5-1 and TRBJ2-3; the match to TRBD1 covers 8 bases. Germline CDR1 reads SGHRS; CDR2 reads YFSETQ. The CDR3 spans 14 residues. The DNA of the CDR3 is TGTGCCAGCAGCCCGGACAGGGTACGGTATACGCAGTATTTT. Protein sequence: CASSPDRVRYTQYF.

This chain joins TRBV11-2 and TRBJ2-7; D possibly uses TRBD1 or TRBD2 (9 bases each). Per germline, CDR1 SGHAT and CDR2 FQNNGV. This CDR3 contains 18 residues. V was clipped by 4 bases and J by 0 bases, with 22 bases between them. Here the CDR3 DNA reads TGTGCCAGCAGCTCACGCGGGGGGGGACAGGGTATCTCCTACGAGCAGTACTTC. This translates into CASSSRGGGQGISYEQYF. The full variable domain, with the rest looked up from reference TRBV11-2 and TRBJ2-7, is EAGVAQSPRYKIIEKRQSVAFWCNPISGHATLYWYQQILGQGPKLLIQFQNNGVVDDSQLPKDRFSAERLKGVDSTLKIQPAKLEDSAVYLCASSSRGGGQGISYEQYFGPGTRLTVT.

V usage is TRBV20-1 and J usage is TRBJ1-6; D possibly corresponds to TRBD1 (6 bases). Between the trimmed V and J ends, which lost 6 bases and 2 bases, there was a span of 11 bases. This CDR3 region has 14 residues. Looked up from germline, CDR1 is DFQATT and CDR2 is SNEGSKA (reference sequence). CDR3 coding DNA: TGCAGTGCAATACAGGGAACCTATAATTCACCCCTCCACTTT. Its protein is CSAIQGTYNSPLHF.

The chain links TRBV19 to TRBJ1-2; D not certain. The CDR3 spans 11 residues. Trimming pared 4 bases from V and 8 bases from J, leaving 8 bases between. Germline lookup yields CDR1 LNHDA and CDR2 SQIVND (reference sequence). The CDR3 DNA follows: TGTGCCAGTAGTACCTGGACGGGCTACACCTTC. It is translated as CASSTWTGYTF.

The chain couples TRBV20-1 to TRBJ1-2, with a weak D call TRBD1 (5 bases). The CDR3 totals 12 residues. V lost 1 base, J lost 8 bases, and 11 bases lay in between. CDR1 and CDR2 from the germline V gene are DFQATT and SNEGSKA (reference sequence). DNA of the CDR3: TGCAGTGCTAGAGGAGGGGATGACGGCTACACCTTC. Protein product: CSARGGDDGYTF.

This clonotype was detected only a few times. The rearrangement uses TRBV24-1 and TRBJ2-1; 10 bases line up with TRBD1. The CDR3 totals 14 residues. Losses at the gene ends were 9 bases for V and 6 bases for J; bases not matched to a gene: 7. CDR1 KGHDR and CDR2 SFDVKD come from the germline V gene. DNA for the CDR3: TGTGCCACCCGGGACAGGGGAATAACCAATGAGCAGTTCTTC. Encoded protein: CATRDRGITNEQFF.

V usage is TRBV6-2 or TRBV6-3 and J usage is TRBJ2-1; no clear D gene. Germline assignment: CDR1 MNHEY and CDR2 SVGEGT. The V end was cut by 0 bases, the J end by 4 bases, with 13 bases between. There are 16 residues in the CDR3. DNA of the CDR3: TGTGCCAGCAGTTACTCGCTTAGGGCGCCTTACAATGAGCAGTTCTTC. It is translated as CASSYSLRAPYNEQFF.

The rearrangement joins TRBV29-1 to TRBJ1-5; possible D gene TRBD1, 6 bases. Germline CDR1 reads SQVTM; CDR2 reads ANQGSEA. The CDR3 contains 13 residues. V was shortened by 8 bases and J by 7 bases, with 18 bases between the two germline ends. This CDR3 reads CSYLQGVGQPQHF. Written as DNA, the CDR3 is TGCAGCTACCTACAGGGAGTAGGGCAGCCCCAGCATTTT.

The chain links TRBV20-1 to TRBJ2-2; TRBD1 matches at 10 bases. CDR3 length: 15 amino acids. Germline-derived CDR1 and CDR2 are DFQATT and SNEGSKA (reference sequence). V lost 0 bases, J lost 3 bases, and 1 base stayed unmatched. This CDR3 is CSARDGTGDTGELFF. CDR3 bases: TGCAGTGCTAGAGATGGGACAGGGGACACCGGGGAGCTGTTTTTT.